This T cell receptor (beta chain) was recovered during a study of T cell responses to AZD1222 COVID-19 vaccine. Study-level background: Researchers grouped second doses given at about 4 or about 12 weeks into one pool. Overall study findings and caveats: Dominant at 160-218 and 743-854, vaccine-associated CD4 TCRs also spanned spike.

Notes on this clone: The antigen remains unidentified.

Measured with immunoSEQ multiplex PCR; TCRdb has only the in-frame clones, and not every one. The sample shows around 70,000 clones, about 80% of them seen only once. This specimen was peripheral blood, taken on day 0 of AZD1222 vaccination. The clonotype was recovered from an adult in good health.

The CDR3 nucleotides are TGTGCCAGCAGTTTTAGACAGTATGGCTACACCTTC. It specifies CASSFRQYGYTF. The V and J genes are TRBV28 and TRBJ1-2; maybe TRBD1 (5 bases). The CDR3 totals 12 residues. V was cut by 3 bases and J by 5 bases, with 7 bases left in between. From germline, CDR1 is MDHEN and CDR2 SYDVKM.